These 21 T cell receptor beta chains came from one sample sequenced in a study of blood T cell repertoires in COVID-19. Profiled with immunoSEQ multiplex PCR; TCRdb holds only in-frame clones, not every one. The sample has tens of thousands of clones, roughly four fifths seen once; the top ten hold 0.95% to 1.5%. Sequenced material: peripheral blood. The source of these receptors is a woman of 80 years or more with acute or convalescent COVID-19.

The chain employs TRBV15 and TRBJ1-1; a possible D gene is TRBD1 (6 bases). CDR3 length: 14 amino acids. CDR1 is LNHNV and CDR2 is YYDKDF in the germline V gene (reference sequence). Deletions cut 4 bases from V and 2 bases from J, with 11 bases between. DNA of the CDR3: TGTGCCACCAGCACCTTAGGGGGTAACACTGAAGCTTTCTTT. The encoded protein is CATSTLGGNTEAFF.

This clone was seen a single time. The rearrangement joins TRBV5-1 to TRBJ2-7, with D possibly matching TRBD2 (6 bases). The V and J ends lost 4 bases and 7 bases respectively, with 12 bases between them. Looked up from germline, CDR1 is SGHRS and CDR2 is YFSETQ. This CDR3 comprises 12 residues. The CDR3 DNA reads as TGCGCCAGCAGCACCGACGGGGGAGAGCAGTACTTC. Translated: CASSTDGGEQYF.

The CDR3 DNA is TGTGCCAGTAGTTCACTAGCGGATACCGGGGAGCTGTTTTTT. This translates into CASSSLADTGELFF. This chain connects TRBV19 to TRBJ2-2; TRBD2 aligns across 8 bases. CDR1 is LNHDA and CDR2 is SQIVND in the germline V gene (reference sequence). The CDR3 runs to 14 residues. J lost 5 bases, V lost 5 bases, and 4 bases had no gene match.

The DNA for the CDR3 is TGTGCCAGTAGTATAGAGCGGGGGGAGCTGTTTTTT. It translates to CASSIERGELFF. The chain employs TRBV19 and TRBJ2-2; unclear D gene. The CDR3 contains 12 residues. Deletions cut 0 bases from V and 8 bases from J, with 4 bases between. Germline V gene data show CDR1 as LNHDA and CDR2 as SQIVND (reference sequence).

This clone was seen just once. This sequence joins TRBV19 and TRBJ2-6; D might be TRBD2 (6 bases). CDR3 size: 17 residues. CDR1 LNHDA and CDR2 SQIVND come from the germline V gene (reference sequence). Trimming removed 4 bases from V and 0 bases from J, with 13 bases in between. As DNA, the CDR3 is TGTGCCAGTAGTACCCAGGGACTCCGCTCTGGGGCCAACGTCCTGACTTTC. It yields the protein CASSTQGLRSGANVLTF.

The chain recombines TRBV4-1 with TRBJ2-3; TRBD2 aligns across 7 bases. Germline V gives CDR1 MGHRA, CDR2 YSYEKL. J lost 2 bases, V lost 0 bases, and 5 bases had no gene match. The CDR3 has 16 amino acids. CDR3: CASSQEWAGDTDTQYF. The CDR3 DNA follows: TGCGCCAGCAGCCAAGAGTGGGCGGGGGACACAGATACGCAGTATTTT.

The rearrangement links TRBV19 to TRBJ1-4; D is uncertain. This CDR3 region has 13 residues. Trimming removed 3 bases from V and 7 bases from J, with 9 bases in between. In germline, CDR1 is LNHDA, CDR2 SQIVND (reference sequence). The CDR3 coding sequence is TGTGCCAGTAGTATGCCCCCCAGTGAAAAACTGTTTTTT. It codes for CASSMPPSEKLFF.

The chain recombines TRBV19 with TRBJ2-1; TRBD2 aligns across 10 bases. V lost 1 base to trimming and J lost 5 bases; unmatched junction nucleotides: 5. The CDR3 loop spans 16 amino acids. Germline V gene data show CDR1 as LNHDA and CDR2 as SQIVND (reference sequence). The CDR3 spells CASSIAGTSEHNEQFF. In DNA, the CDR3 is TGTGCCAGTAGTATAGCCGGGACTAGCGAACACAATGAGCAGTTCTTC.

The chain combines TRBV18 with TRBJ1-2; D call uncertain. This CDR3 spans 13 amino acids. Trimming removed 4 bases at V and 8 bases at J, with 14 bases between. Looked up from germline, CDR1 is KGHSH and CDR2 is LQKENI. The CDR3 is CASSLRPEEGYTF. The CDR3 bases are TGTGCCAGCTCACTCCGTCCTGAGGAAGGCTACACCTTC.

CDR3 in amino acids: CASSPTSSGHQPQHF. CDR3 in DNA: TGTGCCAGCAGCCCGACATCTTCTGGCCATCAGCCCCAGCATTTT. The chain employs TRBV2 and TRBJ1-5; D not certain. Between the trimmed V and J ends, which lost 6 bases and 5 bases, there was a span of 17 bases. This CDR3 is built from 15 residues. Germline CDR1 is SNHLY and CDR2 is FYNNEI.

In its sample, this clone was seen once. The J gene is TRBJ2-7, the V gene TRBV5-1, with D possibly matching TRBD2 (6 bases). Germline loops: CDR1 SGHRS, CDR2 YFSETQ. This CDR3 contains 14 residues. Trimming stripped 5 bases from V and 2 bases from J, with 14 bases between. DNA for the CDR3: TGCGCCAGCAGAAGTGAAGGCGGGGCCTACGAGCAGTACTTC. Amino acid sequence: CASRSEGGAYEQYF.

This clone was seen a single time. The V call is TRBV6-5, the J call TRBJ2-5; TRBD1 might be the D (5 bases). Between the trimmed V and J ends, which lost 4 bases and 5 bases, there was a span of 17 bases. The CDR3 totals 15 residues. CDR1 and CDR2 from the germline V gene are MNHEY and SVGAGI. The CDR3 DNA sequence: TGTGCCAGCAGTTTTCAGCAGGGTTTCCGGGAGACCCAGTACTTC. This gives the protein CASSFQQGFRETQYF.

About this clone itself: One end of the junction does not line up with germline, which may come from a read error. The genes are TRBV7-9 and TRBJ1-2, with a tentative D call TRBD1 (6 bases). The CDR3 contains 13 residues. The germline V gene encodes CDR1 SEHNR and CDR2 FQNEAQ (reference sequence). The CDR3, as DNA: TGTGCCAGCAGCTTAGGGGGGGGCTCCCGTTGGGCCTTC. This codes for CASSLGGGSRWAF.

The chain uses TRBV18 and TRBJ1-5; D is possibly TRBD1 (6 bases). Trimming stripped 2 bases from V and 2 bases from J, with 10 bases between. Germline loops: CDR1 KGHSH, CDR2 LQKENI. This CDR3 comprises 15 residues. CDR3 amino acids: CASSPEQGGNQPQHF. The CDR3 DNA is TGTGCCAGCTCACCAGAACAGGGCGGCAATCAGCCCCAGCATTTT.

This clone occurred once. The chain uses TRBV19 and TRBJ2-2, with D unresolved. CDR3 size: 14 residues. Looked up from germline, CDR1 is LNHDA and CDR2 is SQIVND (reference sequence). Trimming took 1 base from V and 1 from J, leaving 4 bases between them. This chain's CDR3 is CASSIAGNTGELFF. The DNA of the CDR3 is TGTGCCAGTAGTATAGCAGGGAACACCGGGGAGCTGTTTTTT.

The chain carries TRBV7-2 and TRBJ2-1, with 8 bases fitting TRBD2. The germline CDR1 and CDR2 sequences are SGHTA and FQGNSA. This CDR3 comprises 16 residues. V shed 1 base and J 6 bases; nucleotides not matched to a gene: 8. The CDR3 is CASSLVPRSGGNEQFF. The CDR3 nucleotides are TGTGCCAGCAGCTTAGTACCCAGGAGCGGGGGCAATGAGCAGTTCTTC. Filled out from reference TRBV7-2 and TRBJ2-1, the complete variable domain reads GAGVSQSPSNKVTEKGKDVELRCDPISGHTALYWYRQSLGQGLEFLIYFQGNSAPDKSGLPSDRFSAERTGGSVSTLTIQRTQQEDSAVYLCASSLVPRSGGNEQFFGPGTRLTVL.

The rearrangement joins TRBV5-8 to TRBJ2-1; TRBD2 matches 12 bases. Germline V gene data show CDR1 as SGHTS and CDR2 as YDEGEE. V shed 5 bases and J 9 bases; nucleotides not matched to a gene: 9. This CDR3 contains 15 residues. For the CDR3, the DNA is TGTGCCAGCAGTAGTGCCGGGACTAGCGGGTCTGAGCAGTTCTTC. This translates into CASSSAGTSGSEQFF.

V usage is TRBV12-5 and J usage is TRBJ2-7; possibly TRBD2 for D (5 bases). CDR3 length: 14 residues. CDR1 LGHNT and CDR2 FRNRAP come from the germline V gene. The germline V and J ends were trimmed by 1 base and 5 bases, with 12 bases remaining between them. CDR3 DNA: TGTGCTAGTGGTTTGGGGCCGGGAAGCGACGAGCAGTACTTC. Its protein is CASGLGPGSDEQYF.

This clone has only one observation. The chain links TRBV7-9 to TRBJ2-3; 7 bases line up with TRBD1. Germline lookup yields CDR1 SEHNR and CDR2 FQNEAQ (reference sequence). Unmatched junction bases numbered 15, after V lost 3 bases and J lost 3 bases. The CDR3 covers 18 residues. The CDR3 bases are TGTGCCAGCAGCTTCTCTTCGTTCCGGGACAGTGATACAGATACGCAGTATTTT. It encodes CASSFSSFRDSDTDTQYF.

This chain connects TRBV5-1 to TRBJ2-7; TRBD2 aligns across 7 bases. J lost 0 bases, V lost 0 bases, and 6 bases had no gene match. The CDR3 has 16 amino acids. Germline V gives CDR1 SGHRS, CDR2 YFSETQ. CDR3 DNA sequence: TGCGCCAGCAGCTTGGGAGCGACTAGCCTCTCCTACGAGCAGTACTTC. Translating it yields CASSLGATSLSYEQYF.

The chain links TRBV7-9 to TRBJ2-2; 10 bases map to TRBD2. The CDR3 is 16 residues long. Looked up from germline, CDR1 is SEHNR and CDR2 is FQNEAQ (reference sequence). V shed 0 bases, J shed 5 bases, and the junction held 3 bases outside the gene matches. CDR3 loop: CASSLAPLAGTGELFF. CDR3 coding DNA: TGTGCCAGCAGCTTAGCGCCACTAGCGGGAACCGGGGAGCTGTTTTTT.